Listed here are 18 T cell receptor beta chains from one sample, sequenced in a study of cytomegalovirus exposure and HLA in healthy donors. Repertoires were generated with immunoSEQ multiplex PCR, while TCRdb's copy carries only in-frame clones and drops some. The sample has fewer than 150,000 clones; 70% to 90% are singletons. The sequenced sample was PBMCs. The receptors derive from a man aged 18 to 29 in good health and CMV-seropositive.

V usage is TRBV9 and J usage is TRBJ2-3, with D uncertain. CDR1 and CDR2 (germline): SGDLS, YYNGEE. V lost 6 bases and J lost 4, with 9 bases in between. This CDR3 is built from 12 residues. For the CDR3, the DNA is TGTGCCAGCAACACCGTCGCAGATACGCAGTATTTT. Its protein product is CASNTVADTQYF.

V usage is TRBV2 and J usage is TRBJ1-2, with D hard to call. CDR3 length: 14 residues. Trimming removed 0 bases at V and 7 bases at J, with 12 bases between. The germline gives CDR1 SNHLY, CDR2 FYNNEI. The CDR3 DNA is TGTGCCAGCAGTGAAGCTCAAGGCACGGGTGGCTACACCTTC. It codes for CASSEAQGTGGYTF.

The chain has TRBV14 and TRBJ2-6; TRBD1 is a possible D gene (6 bases). V lost 1 base and J 16 bases, leaving 11 bases between the germline ends. Germline V CDR1 and CDR2: SGHDN, FVKESK. There are 12 residues in the CDR3. The CDR3 DNA is TGTGCCAGCAGCCAAGTGGGGGACACTCTGACTTTC. The encoded protein is CASSQVGDTLTF.

This clone was detected once. The rearrangement uses TRBV6-1 and TRBJ2-3, with TRBD2 identical over 16 bases. Unmatched junction bases numbered 11, after V lost 0 bases and J lost 2 bases. The CDR3 extends over 21 amino acids. CDR1 is MNHNS, CDR2 SASEGT, per germline. Written as DNA, the CDR3 is TGTGCCAGCAGTGAAGCGGGGAGTGGGACTAGCGGGGGGGCGGCCACAGATACGCAGTATTTT. As protein: CASSEAGSGTSGGAATDTQYF.

This chain uses TRBV5-1 with TRBJ2-7, with 7 bases fitting TRBD1. The CDR3 is 14 amino acids. V gave up 2 bases and J gave up 3 bases; unmatched junction bases: 5. Germline CDR1 is SGHRS and CDR2 is YFSETQ. The CDR3 DNA sequence: TGCGCCAGCAGCTTTGGACAGGCCGACTACGAGCAGTACTTC. Translation: CASSFGQADYEQYF.

CDR3 sequence: CATSRPSHRATNEKLFF. In DNA, the CDR3 is TGTGCCACCAGCAGACCATCCCATAGAGCTACTAATGAAAAACTGTTTTTT. J is TRBJ1-4 and V is TRBV15, with D uncertain. Germline-derived CDR1 and CDR2 are LNHNV and YYDKDF (reference sequence). Trimming shortened V by 2 bases and J by 2 bases, and 15 bases separated the two germline ends. The CDR3 runs to 17 residues. Filled out from reference TRBV15 and TRBJ1-4, the complete variable domain reads DAMVIQNPRYQVTQFGKPVTLSCSQTLNHNVMYWYQQKSSQAPKLLFHYYDKDFNNEADTPDNFQSRRPNTSFCFLDIRSPGLGDTAMYLCATSRPSHRATNEKLFFGSGTQLSVL.

The chain carries TRBV4-3 and TRBJ2-2; D possibly corresponds to TRBD2 (5 bases). Germline CDR1 is LGHNA and CDR2 is YSLEER. V was cut by 0 bases and J by 1 base, with 15 bases left in between. This CDR3 spans 18 amino acids. The CDR3 region has the DNA TGCGCCAGCAGCCAAGATCTCGGGCGGGCGGAGAACACCGGGGAGCTGTTTTTT. Amino acid sequence: CASSQDLGRAENTGELFF.

V gene TRBV11-2 combines with J gene TRBJ1-6; TRBD1 aligns across 8 bases. V was pared by 1 base and J by 4 bases, with 9 bases of the junction left unmatched. The CDR3 runs 18 residues. Germline CDR1 reads SGHAT; CDR2 reads FQNNGV. The CDR3 bases are TGTGCCAGCAGCTTAGGTTCGACAGGGGAAGGATATAATTCACCCCTCCACTTT. Its translation is CASSLGSTGEGYNSPLHF.

The CDR3 is CASKLGQGPSGNTEAFF. Written as DNA, the CDR3 is TGTGCCAGCAAGCTAGGACAGGGTCCGTCGGGGAACACTGAAGCTTTCTTT. The V call is TRBV5-4, the J call TRBJ1-1, with 8 bases lining up with TRBD1. Germline V gene lookup returns CDR1 SGHNT and CDR2 YYREEE (reference sequence). The trim removed 6 bases at V and 1 base at J, leaving 14 bases unmatched. The CDR3 is 17 amino acids.

The chain employs TRBV13 and TRBJ2-7; 11 bases line up with TRBD1. The V gene's germline CDR1 is PRHDT and CDR2 FYEKMQ (reference sequence). J was trimmed by 5 bases and V by 3 bases; bases with no gene match: 3. The CDR3 is 14 residues long. The CDR3 loop is CASSFGTGGDEQYF. For the CDR3, the DNA is TGTGCCAGCAGCTTCGGGACAGGGGGGGACGAGCAGTACTTC. The variable domain in full, completed from reference TRBV13 and TRBJ2-7, reads AAGVIQSPRHLIKEKRETATLKCYPIPRHDTVYWYQQGPGQDPQFLISFYEKMQSDKGSIPDRFSAQQFSDYHSELNMSSLELGDSALYFCASSFGTGGDEQYFGPGTRLTVT.

The chain carries TRBV5-1 and TRBJ1-2; D is perhaps TRBD1 (6 bases). CDR1 is SGHRS and CDR2 is YFSETQ in the germline V gene. V lost 0 bases to trimming and J lost 0 bases, with 12 bases between them. The CDR3 is 16 residues long. CDR3 loop: CASSLAEGEANYGYTF. The CDR3 region has the DNA TGCGCCAGCAGCTTGGCCGAGGGGGAAGCTAACTATGGCTACACCTTC. Supplemented by reference TRBV5-1 and TRBJ1-2, the full variable domain reads KAGVTQTPRYLIKTRGQQVTLSCSPISGHRSVSWYQQTPGQGLQFLFEYFSETQRNKGNFPGRFSGRQFSNSRSEMNVSTLELGDSALYLCASSLAEGEANYGYTFGSGTRLTVV.

The V gene is TRBV19, the J gene TRBJ2-3, with D hard to call. V lost 4 bases to trimming and J lost 0 bases, with 11 bases between them. This CDR3 is built from 15 residues. Looked up from germline, CDR1 is LNHDA and CDR2 is SQIVND (reference sequence). CDR3 region: CASSTDTSSTDTQYF. In nucleotides, the CDR3 is TGTGCCAGTAGTACCGACACGTCTAGCACAGATACGCAGTATTTT.

This chain uses TRBV6-5 with TRBJ1-3; D gene ambiguous. Trimming shortened V by 6 bases and J by 5 bases, and 14 bases separated the two germline ends. The CDR3 has 14 residues. Looked up from germline, CDR1 is MNHEY and CDR2 is SVGAGI. The CDR3 here is CASRLSTARNTIYF. CDR3 sequence (DNA): TGTGCCAGCAGACTATCGACCGCCCGAAACACCATATATTTT.

V gene TRBV10-3 combines with J gene TRBJ2-2; the match to TRBD1 covers 8 bases. V dropped 6 bases and J dropped 1; count of bases not matched to a gene: 7. The CDR3 consists of 16 residues. Germline V CDR1 and CDR2: ENHRY, SYGVKD. The CDR3 reads CAISGYGTGNTGELFF. CDR3 sequence (DNA): TGTGCCATCAGCGGCTATGGGACAGGGAACACCGGGGAGCTGTTTTTT.

This clone was seen just once. This chain uses TRBV6-5 with TRBJ1-1, with D maybe TRBD1 (6 bases). CDR3 length equals 14 residues. V was trimmed by 5 bases and J by 1 base, leaving 11 bases between them. The V gene's germline CDR1 is MNHEY and CDR2 SVGAGI. CDR3 sequence: CASSPQGQNTEAFF. CDR3 DNA: TGTGCCAGCAGTCCTCAGGGACAGAACACTGAAGCTTTCTTT.

The chain has TRBV5-4 and TRBJ1-1, with 11 bases matching TRBD1. The CDR3 has 16 amino acids. Per the germline V gene, CDR1 is SGHNT and CDR2 is YYREEE (reference sequence). The trim removed 2 bases at V and 0 bases at J, leaving 3 bases unmatched. The CDR3 region has the DNA TGTGCCAGCAGCTTCGGACAGGGGGCAATGAACACTGAAGCTTTCTTT. Its protein is CASSFGQGAMNTEAFF.

The CDR3 nucleotides read TGCGCCAGCAGCTTGGAAAGCGGGGCCTACAATGAGCAGTTCTTC. This codes for CASSLESGAYNEQFF. The rearrangement links TRBV5-1 to TRBJ2-1, with 7 bases aligning to TRBD2. The CDR3 sequence is 15 residues long. V trimming: 0 bases; J trimming: 2 bases; junction bases outside the gene matches: 2. Germline V gene sequence: CDR1 SGHRS, CDR2 YFSETQ.

In its sample, this clone was seen once. This rearrangement joins TRBV11-2 to TRBJ2-2; TRBD2 is a possible D gene (7 bases). This CDR3 contains 17 residues. The V gene's germline CDR1 is SGHAT and CDR2 FQNNGV. V lost 3 bases and J lost 3, with 17 bases in between. CDR3 DNA sequence: TGTGCCAGCAGCTTGTTCCAGCGGGACATTCACACCGGGGAGCTGTTTTTT. The encoded protein is CASSLFQRDIHTGELFF.